A single sample is the source of the 30 T cell receptor beta chains below, sequenced in a study of beta chain features in type 1 diabetes. As every portion of the isolated RNA was reverse transcribed, the sequencing read expressed TCRB transcripts. This table comes from immunoSEQ multiplex PCR, and its TCRdb copy is limited to in-frame clones, with some not included. The table lists about 140,000 clones, less than 9% of them singletons. Sequencing input: central memory CD4+ T cells from blood. Receptor source: a young woman in good health.

This clone was detected a few times. V gene TRBV5-8 combines with J gene TRBJ2-5, with TRBD1 identical over 10 bases. With 4 bases clipped from V and 1 base from J, the junction kept 4 bases outside the gene matches. The CDR3 is made up of 15 amino acids. The germline V gene encodes CDR1 SGHTS and CDR2 YDEGEE. CDR3 bases: TGTGCCAGCAGCCGGACAGGGGGATCCCAAGAGACCCAGTACTTC. This codes for CASSRTGGSQETQYF.

V and J are TRBV28 and TRBJ2-7, with 9 bases fitting TRBD1. The V gene end was trimmed by 6 bases and the J gene end by 2 bases; junction bases not matched to a gene: 11. The CDR3 contains 16 residues. CDR1 and CDR2 from the germline V gene are MDHEN and SYDVKM. The CDR3 sequence is CASRSLNRGLTYEQYF. The CDR3 bases are TGTGCCAGCAGGTCCCTGAACAGGGGGCTGACCTACGAGCAGTACTTC.

The rearrangement uses TRBV9 and TRBJ1-2, with D possibly being TRBD1 (6 bases). V dropped 0 bases and J dropped 3 bases, with 12 bases sitting between them. CDR1 is SGDLS, CDR2 YYNGEE, per germline. The CDR3 totals 15 residues. The chain's CDR3 is CASSVDRANHYGYTF. CDR3 DNA: TGTGCCAGCAGCGTAGACAGGGCCAACCACTATGGCTACACCTTC.

V is TRBV5-8 and J is TRBJ2-5; 10 bases are shared with TRBD1. J was trimmed by 5 bases and V by 7 bases; bases with no gene match: 17. The germline CDR1 and CDR2 sequences are SGHTS and YDEGEE. The CDR3 length is 17 residues. The CDR3, as DNA: TGTGCCAGCCGACATTTTGTGAGGACAGGGGGATTGGAGACCCAGTACTTC. Its translation: CASRHFVRTGGLETQYF.

This clone was seen once. The chain is built from TRBV18 and TRBJ2-5; D may be TRBD2 (5 bases). Germline CDR1 and CDR2: KGHSH and LQKENI. The CDR3 runs to 13 residues. The V and J ends lost 5 bases and 6 bases respectively, with 13 bases between them. The CDR3 region is CASSATIVKTQYF. Written as DNA, the CDR3 is TGTGCCAGCTCAGCGACTATCGTAAAGACCCAGTACTTC.

The chain links TRBV5-1 to TRBJ2-5, with D possibly being TRBD1 (6 bases). Germline V gives CDR1 SGHRS, CDR2 YFSETQ. V lost 4 bases and J 3 bases, leaving 13 bases between the germline ends. The CDR3 has 14 amino acids. The CDR3 here is CASSLDSPEETQYF. In DNA form, the CDR3 reads TGCGCCAGCAGCCTGGACAGCCCCGAAGAGACCCAGTACTTC. The full variable domain, completed using reference TRBV5-1 and TRBJ2-5, is KAGVTQTPRYLIKTRGQQVTLSCSPISGHRSVSWYQQTPGQGLQFLFEYFSETQRNKGNFPGRFSGRQFSNSRSEMNVSTLELGDSALYLCASSLDSPEETQYFGPGTRLLVL.

This clone was recorded a few times. V usage is TRBV5-4 and J usage is TRBJ2-3; D might be TRBD2 (6 bases). This CDR3 region has 15 residues. The germline gives CDR1 SGHNT, CDR2 YYREEE (reference sequence). Trimming left V 4 bases short and J 0 bases short, with 12 bases between. The CDR3 sequence is CASSTTSASTDTQYF. In nucleotides, the CDR3 is TGTGCCAGCAGCACGACTAGTGCTAGCACAGATACGCAGTATTTT.

The gene calls are TRBV10-3 and TRBJ2-5, with 7 bases that match TRBD1. CDR1 is ENHRY, CDR2 SYGVKD, per germline. J gave up 0 bases and V 4 bases, and 2 bases lay outside the gene matches. The CDR3 runs 14 residues. In nucleotides, the CDR3 is TGTGCCATCAGTGGACAGGGAGACCAAGAGACCCAGTACTTC. As protein: CAISGQGDQETQYF.

V usage is TRBV5-4 and J usage is TRBJ2-2; D is perhaps TRBD1 (5 bases). The V and J ends lost 2 bases and 3 bases respectively, with 5 bases between them. The CDR3 is made up of 13 amino acids. Looked up from germline, CDR1 is SGHNT and CDR2 is YYREEE (reference sequence). CDR3 nucleotides: TGTGCCAGCAGCTTCAGGGACACCGGGGAGCTGTTTTTT. It specifies CASSFRDTGELFF.

This clone came up a few times. J is TRBJ2-5 and V is TRBV6-1; TRBD1 matches at 7 bases. CDR3 length: 13 amino acids. The junction had 4 bases not matched to a gene; V was cut back by 5 bases and J by 4 bases. The germline CDR1 and CDR2 sequences are MNHNS and SASEGT. CDR3 loop: CASSRGLGETQYF. As DNA, the CDR3 is TGTGCCAGCAGTAGGGGGCTCGGAGAGACCCAGTACTTC.

The V gene is TRBV9, the J gene TRBJ2-3; D is unclear. Germline CDR1 reads SGDLS; CDR2 reads YYNGEE. The CDR3 covers 15 residues. V was cut by 4 bases and J by 0 bases, with 12 bases left in between. The CDR3 nucleotides are TGTGCCAGCAGCTTCTACCGAGCAAGCACAGATACGCAGTATTTT. It encodes CASSFYRASTDTQYF.

The V call is TRBV5-1, the J call TRBJ2-3; 7 bases line up with TRBD2. The CDR3 length is 13 residues. J was trimmed by 5 bases and V by 7 bases; bases with no gene match: 7. Germline V gene lookup returns CDR1 SGHRS and CDR2 YFSETQ. The CDR3 DNA reads as TGCGCCAGCGCTGGACTAGTGGGAGATACGCAGTATTTT. Translating it yields CASAGLVGDTQYF. The full variable domain, its missing parts supplied by reference TRBV5-1 and TRBJ2-3, is KAGVTQTPRYLIKTRGQQVTLSCSPISGHRSVSWYQQTPGQGLQFLFEYFSETQRNKGNFPGRFSGRQFSNSRSEMNVSTLELGDSALYLCASAGLVGDTQYFGPGTRLTVL.

The chain is built from TRBV5-6 and TRBJ2-1, with D unclear. The CDR3 spans 16 residues. The V gene lost 3 bases and the J gene lost 7 bases, with 20 bases spanning the gap. Germline values: CDR1 SGHDT, CDR2 YYEEEE. CDR3 region: CASSSAGGLPSNEQFF. CDR3 nucleotide sequence: TGTGCCAGCAGCTCGGCTGGTGGGCTCCCCTCGAATGAGCAGTTCTTC.

This chain joins TRBV18 and TRBJ1-3; no firm D call. This CDR3 is built from 15 residues. Trimming pared 3 bases from V and 0 bases from J, leaving 9 bases between. Germline V gene sequence: CDR1 KGHSH, CDR2 LQKENI. For the CDR3, the DNA is TGTGCCAGCTCACCCGGGGTGAACTCTGGAAACACCATATATTTT. This translates into CASSPGVNSGNTIYF.

This clone was counted a few times. The chain uses TRBV9 and TRBJ2-1; D perhaps matches TRBD2 (5 bases). This CDR3 has 13 residues. From germline, CDR1 is SGDLS and CDR2 YYNGEE. Trimming took off 0 bases at V and 12 bases at J, with 13 bases between the two ends. The CDR3 protein is CASSVGVAEGQFF. In nucleotides, the CDR3 is TGTGCCAGCAGCGTAGGGGTCGCCGAGGGGCAGTTCTTC. Complete variable domain (other parts from reference TRBV9 and TRBJ2-1): DSGVTQTPKHLITATGQRVTLRCSPRSGDLSVYWYQQSLDQGLQFLIQYYNGEERAKGNILERFSAQQFPDLHSELNLSSLELGDSALYFCASSVGVAEGQFFGPGTRLTVL.

This clone was observed a few times. The CDR3 DNA reads as TGTGCCAGCAGCCCACTACCGGGACAGGGATCCACTGAAGCTTTCTTT. Protein: CASSPLPGQGSTEAFF. The V and J genes are TRBV7-3 and TRBJ1-1, with 9 bases that match TRBD1. The germline V gene has CDR1 SGHTA and CDR2 FQGTGA. The CDR3 loop spans 16 amino acids. With V trimmed by 5 bases and J by 4 bases, 11 bases remained unmatched. Full variable domain (remainder filled in from reference TRBV7-3 and TRBJ1-1): GAGVSQTPSNKVTEKGKYVELRCDPISGHTALYWYRQSLGQGPEFLIYFQGTGAADDSGLPNDRFFAVRPEGSVSTLKIQRTERGDSAVYLCASSPLPGQGSTEAFFGQGTRLTVV.

Ten or more counts support this clone. V and J are TRBV7-2 and TRBJ2-1; tentatively, D is TRBD2 (6 bases). The CDR3 has 14 residues. V lost 5 bases to trimming and J lost 6 bases, with 14 bases between them. Germline V lookup: CDR1 SGHTA, CDR2 FQGNSA. The CDR3 here is CASSPTPSANEQFF. CDR3 bases: TGTGCCAGCAGCCCGACCCCTAGCGCCAATGAGCAGTTCTTC.

This clone was observed at least ten times. This chain links TRBV28 with TRBJ2-6, with D possibly being TRBD2 (6 bases). Germline V gene sequence: CDR1 MDHEN, CDR2 SYDVKM. This CDR3 is 15 amino acids long. V was cut by 5 bases and J by 1 base, with 9 bases left in between. The CDR3 reads CASSAAGSGANVLTF. The CDR3 DNA follows: TGTGCCAGCAGTGCCGCGGGGTCTGGGGCCAACGTCCTGACTTTC.

There are a few counts of this clone. The V gene is TRBV19, the J gene TRBJ2-1; 9 bases agree with TRBD2. This CDR3 region has 15 residues. Germline V CDR1 and CDR2: LNHDA, SQIVND (reference sequence). V dropped 5 bases and J dropped 6; count of bases not matched to a gene: 8. CDR3 nucleotides: TGTGCCAGTAGTCTCACTAGCGGGCCTTTCAATGAGCAGTTCTTC. This gives the protein CASSLTSGPFNEQFF.

This clone was observed a handful of times. The V and J genes are TRBV7-9 and TRBJ2-5, with D tentatively TRBD2 (5 bases). From germline, CDR1 is SEHNR and CDR2 FQNEAQ (reference sequence). The CDR3 has 18 residues. Trimming pared 0 bases from V and 1 base from J, leaving 18 bases between. The CDR3 reads CASSLAKIEGDPQETQYF. The CDR3 DNA sequence: TGTGCCAGCAGCTTAGCCAAAATCGAGGGAGATCCCCAAGAGACCCAGTACTTC.

This clone was seen at least ten times. The J gene is TRBJ2-1, the V gene TRBV23-1, with 11 bases fitting TRBD2. TRBV23-1 is labeled an ORF, and its function is uncertain. V shed 0 bases, J shed 4 bases, and the junction held 2 bases outside the gene matches. This CDR3 contains 16 residues. CDR3 DNA sequence: TGCGCCAGCAGTCAATCGGGGACTAGCGGATACAATGAGCAGTTCTTC. Translation gives CASSQSGTSGYNEQFF.

This clone was detected only a few times. As DNA, the CDR3 is TGTGCCAGCAGCTCACCCACGATAGAGACTTCCGGCTACACCTTC. It translates to CASSSPTIETSGYTF. The V call is TRBV7-2, the J call TRBJ1-2; D ambiguous. The ends were cut back, 4 bases at V and 8 bases at J, with 20 bases in the middle. The CDR3 has 15 amino acids. Looked up from germline, CDR1 is SGHTA and CDR2 is FQGNSA. The whole variable domain, filled in from reference TRBV7-2 and TRBJ1-2, reads GAGVSQSPSNKVTEKGKDVELRCDPISGHTALYWYRQSLGQGLEFLIYFQGNSAPDKSGLPSDRFSAERTGGSVSTLTIQRTQQEDSAVYLCASSSPTIETSGYTFGSGTRLTVV.

A remark on this clone: This same CDR3 is encoded by further DNA sequences in the sample. The chain joins TRBV9 to TRBJ1-2; unclear D gene. Germline CDR1 is SGDLS and CDR2 is YYNGEE. V lost 0 bases, J lost 4 bases, and 10 bases lay in between. The CDR3 contains 14 residues. CDR3 coding DNA: TGTGCCAGCAGCGTAGGACGGTCTAGCTATGGCTACACCTTC. Its translation is CASSVGRSSYGYTF.

This chain connects TRBV7-3 to TRBJ2-3, with D perhaps TRBD2 (6 bases). The CDR3 is 15 residues long. V lost 5 bases to trimming and J lost 3 bases, with 15 bases between them. Germline loops: CDR1 SGHTA, CDR2 FQGTGA. This CDR3 is CASSPAPGRTDTQYF. CDR3 nucleotide sequence: TGTGCCAGCAGCCCAGCGCCAGGGAGGACAGATACGCAGTATTTT.

Many counts were recorded for this clone. One end of the junction fails to match germline, which may point to a read error. This chain connects TRBV7-7 to TRBJ2-1; D gene unclear. The CDR3 is made up of 13 amino acids. Germline V CDR1 and CDR2: SSHAT, FNYEAQ (reference sequence). CDR3 in DNA: TGTGCTAGCAGCTTAGCTCAGGACAATGAGCAGTTCTTC. Translated, it gives CASSLAQDNEQFF.

In this sample, this clone turned up many times. The J gene is TRBJ1-5, the V gene TRBV4-1, with unresolved D. V gave up 0 bases and J gave up 4 bases, with 10 bases separating them. The CDR3 spans 15 residues. CDR1 is MGHRA, CDR2 YSYEKL, per germline. CDR3 nucleotide sequence: TGCGCCAGCAGCCAAGATATGGAGCTAAATCAGCCCCAGCATTTT. Its protein is CASSQDMELNQPQHF.

This clone was counted between two and nine times. This chain connects TRBV7-2 to TRBJ1-5; tentative D call: TRBD1 (5 bases). The V end lost 1 base, the J end lost 7 bases, and 11 bases lay between the germline ends. Germline V gene sequence: CDR1 SGHTA, CDR2 FQGNSA. This CDR3 has 14 residues. CDR3 DNA: TGTGCCAGCAGCTTAGACGGGGGACTACAGCCCCAGCATTTT. Protein: CASSLDGGLQPQHF.

This clone was seen a few times. V is TRBV7-2 and J is TRBJ2-3, with 7 bases that match TRBD2. V trimming: 4 bases; J trimming: 4 bases; junction bases outside the gene matches: 11. Germline CDR1 SGHTA, CDR2 FQGNSA. This CDR3 comprises 16 residues. CDR3 region: CASSSQASGASDTQYF. The CDR3 nucleotides read TGTGCCAGCAGCTCACAGGCTAGCGGAGCTTCAGATACGCAGTATTTT. Filled out from reference TRBV7-2 and TRBJ2-3, the complete variable domain reads GAGVSQSPSNKVTEKGKDVELRCDPISGHTALYWYRQSLGQGLEFLIYFQGNSAPDKSGLPSDRFSAERTGGSVSTLTIQRTQQEDSAVYLCASSSQASGASDTQYFGPGTRLTVL.

This clone was seen repeatedly, ten times or more. This chain uses TRBV5-1 with TRBJ1-1; D is possibly TRBD1 (5 bases). Germline CDR1 is SGHRS and CDR2 is YFSETQ. The CDR3 totals 16 residues. V was cut by 0 bases and J by 5 bases, with 17 bases left in between. CDR3 protein: CASSLVVGRAGTEAFF. CDR3 nucleotides: TGCGCCAGCAGCTTGGTGGTGGGACGGGCGGGGACTGAAGCTTTCTTT.

This chain joins TRBV10-3 and TRBJ2-7, with 13 bases aligning to TRBD2. This CDR3 spans 19 amino acids. The germline gives CDR1 ENHRY, CDR2 SYGVKD. With 4 bases clipped from V and 5 bases from J, the junction kept 17 bases outside the gene matches. CDR3 sequence: CAISGPQTSGRALRDEQYF. The CDR3 nucleotides are TGTGCCATCAGTGGCCCACAAACTAGCGGGAGGGCCCTGCGGGACGAGCAGTACTTC.